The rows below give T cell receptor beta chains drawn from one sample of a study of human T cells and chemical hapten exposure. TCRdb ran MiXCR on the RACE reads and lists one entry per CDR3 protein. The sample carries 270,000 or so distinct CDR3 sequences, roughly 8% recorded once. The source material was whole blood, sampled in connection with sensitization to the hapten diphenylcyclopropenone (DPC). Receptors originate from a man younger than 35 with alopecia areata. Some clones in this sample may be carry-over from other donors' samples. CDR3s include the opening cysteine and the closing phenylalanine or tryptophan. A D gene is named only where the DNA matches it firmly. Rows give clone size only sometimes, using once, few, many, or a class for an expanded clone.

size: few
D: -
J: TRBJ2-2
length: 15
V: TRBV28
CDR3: CASRGHTRGTGELFF
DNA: TGTGCCAGCAGGGGACACACAAGAGGCACCGGGGAGCTGTTTTTT

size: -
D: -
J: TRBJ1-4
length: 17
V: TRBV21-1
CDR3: CASSKSDQTLRGEKLFF
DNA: TGTGCCAGCAGCAAAAGTGATCAGACACTTAGGGGGGAAAAACTGTTTTTT

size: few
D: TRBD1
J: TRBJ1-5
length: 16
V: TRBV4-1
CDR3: CASSQTGQASGQPQHF
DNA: TGCGCCAGCAGCCAGACAGGACAGGCCAGCGGTCAGCCCCAGCATTTT

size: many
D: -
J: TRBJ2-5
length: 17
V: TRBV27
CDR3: CASSLIGGFDSQETQYF
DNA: TGTGCCAGCAGTTTAATAGGAGGATTCGACAGCCAAGAGACCCAGTACTTC

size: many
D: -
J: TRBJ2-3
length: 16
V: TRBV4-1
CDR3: CASSQDGRGSTDTQYF
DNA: TGCGCCAGCAGCCAAGATGGGCGAGGAAGCACAGATACGCAGTATTTT

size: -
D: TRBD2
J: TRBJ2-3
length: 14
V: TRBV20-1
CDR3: CSATLAGDTDTQYF
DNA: TGCAGTGCAACACTAGCGGGGGACACAGATACGCAGTATTTT

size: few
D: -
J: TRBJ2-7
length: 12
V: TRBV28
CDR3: CASRGTEGEQYF
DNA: TGTGCCAGCAGGGGGACGGAGGGCGAGCAGTACTTC

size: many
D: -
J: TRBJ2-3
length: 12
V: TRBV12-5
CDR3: CASGLSRDTQYF
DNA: TGTGCTAGTGGTTTAAGCCGAGATACGCAGTATTTT

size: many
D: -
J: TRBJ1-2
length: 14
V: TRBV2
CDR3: CASSEARTNYGYTF
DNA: TGTGCCAGCAGTGAAGCCCGAACTAACTATGGCTACACCTTC

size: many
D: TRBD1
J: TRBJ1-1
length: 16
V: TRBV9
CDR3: CASSVGRTGENTEAFF
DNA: TGTGCCAGCAGCGTAGGGAGGACAGGGGAGAACACTGAAGCTTTCTTT

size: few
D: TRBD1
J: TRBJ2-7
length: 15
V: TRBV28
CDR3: CASSSPRQGTYEQYF
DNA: TGTGCCAGCAGTTCGCCGAGACAGGGGACCTACGAGCAGTACTTC

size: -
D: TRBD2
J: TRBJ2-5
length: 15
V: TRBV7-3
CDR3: CASSLTGREFVTQYF
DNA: TGTGCCAGCAGCTTAACGGGGAGGGAATTTGTGACCCAGTACTTC

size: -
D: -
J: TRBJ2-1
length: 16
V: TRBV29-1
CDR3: CSVEGWVSLRNNEQFF
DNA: TGCAGCGTTGAAGGATGGGTTTCCTTGAGAAACAATGAGCAGTTCTTC

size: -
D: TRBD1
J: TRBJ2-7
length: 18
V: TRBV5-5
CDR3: CASSPGTEDLLFRALQYF
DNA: TGTGCCAGCAGCCCAGGGACAGAAGATCTCCTTTTCAGGGCCCTTCAGTACTTC

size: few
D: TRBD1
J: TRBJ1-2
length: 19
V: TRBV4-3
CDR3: CASSHPPTGRHRLTMSYTF
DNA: TGCGCCAGCAGCCACCCGCCGACAGGGCGACATCGATTAACTATGAGCTACACCTTC

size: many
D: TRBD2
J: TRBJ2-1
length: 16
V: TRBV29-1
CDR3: CSVVPQVAGVDNEQFF
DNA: TGCAGCGTTGTCCCTCAGGTAGCGGGGGTCGACAATGAGCAGTTCTTC

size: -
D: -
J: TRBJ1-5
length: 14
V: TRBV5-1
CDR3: CASSSGQRNQPQHF
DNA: TGCGCCAGCAGCTCTGGACAGCGCAATCAGCCCCAGCATTTT

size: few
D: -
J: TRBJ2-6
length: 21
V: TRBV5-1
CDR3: CASSLASGNTGYSNGANVLTF
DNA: TGCGCCAGCAGCTTGGCCTCTGGGAATACAGGGTACAGTAATGGGGCCAACGTCCTGACTTTC

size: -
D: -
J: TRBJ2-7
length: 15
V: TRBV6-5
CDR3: CASSTKWGPSYEQYF
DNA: TGTGCCAGCAGTACAAAGTGGGGACCTTCCTACGAGCAGTACTTC

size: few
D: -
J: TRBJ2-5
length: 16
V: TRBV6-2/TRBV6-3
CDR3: CASSYSGLLRPGTQYF
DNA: TGTGCCAGCAGTTACTCCGGCCTACTCCGCCCGGGGACCCAGTACTTC

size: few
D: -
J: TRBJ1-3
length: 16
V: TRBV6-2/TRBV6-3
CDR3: CASSYPRRSSGNTIYF
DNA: TGTGCCAGCAGTTACCCGCGGAGAAGCTCTGGAAACACCATATATTTT

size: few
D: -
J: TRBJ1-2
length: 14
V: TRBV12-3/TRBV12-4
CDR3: CAIQTGSSNYGYTF
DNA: TGTGCCATTCAAACAGGGAGTTCTAACTATGGCTACACCTTC

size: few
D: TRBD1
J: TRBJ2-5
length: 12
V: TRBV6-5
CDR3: CATTGVYETQYF
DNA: TGTGCCACAACAGGGGTTTATGAGACCCAGTACTTC

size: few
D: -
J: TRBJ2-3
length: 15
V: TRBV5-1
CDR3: CASSLGNRVTDTQYF
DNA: TGCGCCAGCAGCTTAGGGAACAGGGTCACAGATACGCAGTATTTT

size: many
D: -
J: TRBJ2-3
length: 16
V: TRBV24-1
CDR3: CATSDSVGRYTDTQYF
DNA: TGTGCCACCAGTGATTCGGTGGGGAGATACACAGATACGCAGTATTTT

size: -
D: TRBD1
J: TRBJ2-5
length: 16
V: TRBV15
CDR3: CATSRGIGGFGETQYF
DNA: TGTGCCACCAGCAGAGGAATAGGGGGCTTTGGAGAGACCCAGTACTTC

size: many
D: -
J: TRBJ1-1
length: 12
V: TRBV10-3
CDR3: CAISAGATEAFF
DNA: TGTGCCATCAGTGCAGGGGCAACTGAAGCTTTCTTT

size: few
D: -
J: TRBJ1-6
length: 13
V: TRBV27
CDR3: CASSLGGNSPLHF
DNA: TGTGCCAGCAGTTTGGGAGGCAATTCACCCCTCCACTTT

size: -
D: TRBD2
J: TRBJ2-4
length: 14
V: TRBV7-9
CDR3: CASSSGGASRIQYF
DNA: TGTGCCAGCAGCTCCGGGGGGGCCTCTCGGATTCAGTACTTC

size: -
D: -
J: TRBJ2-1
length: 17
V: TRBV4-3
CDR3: CASSPTHFRSLNNEQFF
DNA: TGCGCCAGCAGCCCCACCCACTTTCGATCACTCAACAATGAGCAGTTCTTC

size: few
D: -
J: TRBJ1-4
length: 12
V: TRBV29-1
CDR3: CSVGESNEKLFF
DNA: TGCAGCGTGGGAGAGTCTAATGAAAAACTGTTTTTT

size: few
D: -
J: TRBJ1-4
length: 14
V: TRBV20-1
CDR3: CSAREGRFNEKLFF
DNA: TGCAGTGCTAGAGAGGGCAGATTTAATGAAAAACTGTTTTTT

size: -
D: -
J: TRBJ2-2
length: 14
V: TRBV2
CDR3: CASRVVVPTGELFF
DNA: TGTGCCAGCAGGGTGGTAGTACCCACCGGGGAGCTGTTTTTT

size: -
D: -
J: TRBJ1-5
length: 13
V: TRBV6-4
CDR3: CASSESVLQPQHF
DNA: TGTGCCAGCAGTGAATCCGTGCTCCAGCCCCAGCATTTT

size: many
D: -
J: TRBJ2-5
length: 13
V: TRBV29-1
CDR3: CSVEQGKQETQYF
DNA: TGCAGCGTTGAACAGGGCAAACAAGAGACCCAGTACTTC

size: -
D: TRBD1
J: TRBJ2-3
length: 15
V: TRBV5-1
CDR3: CASSLGDRGTDTQYF
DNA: TGCGCCAGCAGCTTGGGAGACAGGGGGACAGATACGCAGTATTTT

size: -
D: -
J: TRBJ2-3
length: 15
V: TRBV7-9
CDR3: CASSSHITSTDTQYF
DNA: TGTGCCAGCAGCTCCCACATAACTAGCACAGATACGCAGTATTTT

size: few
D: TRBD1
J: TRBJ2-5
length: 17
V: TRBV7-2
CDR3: CASSLEGTGLVRETQYF
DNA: TGTGCCAGCAGCTTAGAAGGGACAGGGTTAGTTCGAGAGACCCAGTACTTC

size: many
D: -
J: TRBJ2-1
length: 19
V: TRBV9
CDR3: CASSLRTLDGGSSYNEQFF
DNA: TGTGCCAGCAGCCTTAGGACACTTGACGGGGGAAGCTCCTACAATGAGCAGTTCTTC

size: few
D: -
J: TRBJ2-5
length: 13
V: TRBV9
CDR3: CASSVSMGETQYF
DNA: TGTGCCAGCAGCGTATCTATGGGGGAGACCCAGTACTTC

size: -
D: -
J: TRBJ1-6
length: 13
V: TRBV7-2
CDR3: CASSRRGFSPLHF
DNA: TGTGCCAGCAGCCGTAGGGGCTTTTCACCCCTCCACTTT

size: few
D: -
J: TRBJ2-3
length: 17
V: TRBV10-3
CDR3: CAISESSRGTSGDTQYF
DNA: TGTGCCATCAGTGAGTCGAGCAGGGGTACCTCCGGAGATACGCAGTATTTT